This is a list of T cell receptor beta chains from one sample in a study of radiotherapy plus CTLA-4 blockade in lung cancer. Sequencing was performed with immunoSEQ multiplex PCR; in TCRdb, only in-frame clones are kept and a portion is missing. The sample has around 56,000 clones, over 75% seen once; the top ten hold 16%. The material was peripheral blood, obtained from a patient treated with radiotherapy plus ipilimumab. Receptors originate from a human donor with non-small cell lung cancer who had a complete response to radiotherapy plus ipilimumab. Each CDR3 is given with its conserved first and last residue. Fields, in order: D gene, V gene, J gene, CDR3 protein. A D gene is named only where the DNA matches it firmly.

TRBD2	TRBV4-3	TRBJ2-1	CASSQATSGKNNEQFF
TRBD1	TRBV7-2	TRBJ1-2	CASSPTQGAYGYTF
TRBD1	TRBV9	TRBJ1-2	CASSVETGTNYGYTF
TRBD1	TRBV27	TRBJ1-2	CASSSSGQGVWGYTF
.	TRBV7-8	TRBJ1-6	CASSRYNSPLHF
.	TRBV5-4	TRBJ1-6	CASSLERYRASPLHF
.	TRBV4-1	TRBJ2-6	CASSQASSGANVLTF
TRBD1	TRBV4-3	TRBJ1-6	CASSQRTGEGGSPLHF
.	TRBV7-2	TRBJ2-5	CASSLVSAGQETQYF
.	TRBV2	TRBJ1-1	CASSEWEDTEAFF
TRBD1	TRBV6-5	TRBJ1-1	CASSYDGQGANTEAFF
.	TRBV6-5	TRBJ1-6	CASSGADVGSPLHF
TRBD1	TRBV7-2	TRBJ2-5	CASSSQGVQETQYF
.	TRBV5-6	TRBJ1-2	CASSLVRAGYTF
TRBD2	TRBV2	TRBJ2-1	CASTLAGGPQNEQFF
TRBD1	TRBV20-1	TRBJ1-2	CSGRGLHGYTF
.	TRBV7-9	TRBJ2-5	CASSFRGETQYF
.	TRBV10-1	TRBJ2-6	CASSGGASANVLTF
TRBD1	TRBV18	TRBJ2-1	CASSPLPGQGRNEQFF
.	TRBV7-2	TRBJ2-3	CASSFTGSTDTQYF
.	TRBV18	TRBJ1-1	CASSPRQIQGGTEAFF
TRBD2	TRBV4-3	TRBJ2-3	CASSQDDSGGALSDTQYF
.	TRBV6-5	TRBJ2-1	CASSRTEDPPNEQFF
.	TRBV27	TRBJ1-1	CASSLRAGPNTEAFF
TRBD1	TRBV7-2	TRBJ2-1	CASSFLGAGTGGGNEQFF
.	TRBV6-1	TRBJ1-1	CASRPTPNTEAFF
TRBD2	TRBV9	TRBJ2-1	CASSVAAGTYNEQFF
TRBD1	TRBV28	TRBJ1-1	CASSPPAGGGPNTEAFF
.	TRBV14	TRBJ1-5	CASSQPCAFENQPQHF
.	TRBV9	TRBJ1-2	CASSSSNIPGPLWYGYTF
.	TRBV19	TRBJ1-1	CASTDSAEAFF
TRBD2	TRBV5-1	TRBJ2-1	CASSFTGGRNEQFF
TRBD2	TRBV25-1	TRBJ2-1	CASRRGASGAEQFF
TRBD1	TRBV5-4	TRBJ2-2	CASSLDGTGGTGELFF
TRBD1	TRBV5-8	TRBJ1-2	CASSPGQRYNYGYTF
TRBD2	TRBV2	TRBJ2-1	CASTEGTSNEQFF
TRBD1	TRBV18	TRBJ1-1	CASSPGDSINTEAFF
TRBD1	TRBV6-6	TRBJ1-2	CASSEDRPYGYTF
TRBD2	TRBV11-3	TRBJ2-3	CASSLGGLAGDRDTQYF
.	TRBV7-9	TRBJ2-1	CASSFPPARLGDEQFF
.	TRBV19	TRBJ2-3	CASSRLTTDTQYF
TRBD2	TRBV20-1	TRBJ2-1	CSARGGGEQFF